This T cell receptor beta chain comes out of a study of monozygotic twins with inflammatory bowel disease (dated by TCRdb to about 2019). Describing the broader study: In total, 28 monozygotic twin pairs made up the full study: 19 Danish pairs, all IBD-discordant, plus nine German pairs, of which four were IBD-concordant and five were IBD-discordant. Within discordant pairs, disease-associated traits were sought mainly by comparing IBD patients with their genetically identical healthy co-twins. Each individual had, on average, about 151 000 unique TCRalpha sequences and 181 000 unique TCRbeta sequences available for analysis. Here is what the overall study found, with its caveats: The analysis was unable to tell apart different T cell subtypes. Because patients were on differing immunosuppressive treatments, the repertoires may have picked up extra background noise and inter-individual variability. No single strong signal or clonotype linked to IBD turned up in the results, so the idea that one exists was not supported. Compared with healthy twins, IBD patients had fewer clonotypes in common with other individuals, a difference most pronounced in patients showing signs of disease activity. TCRbeta repertoire diversity, by inverse Simpson index, was decreased in IBD patients compared with their healthy co-twins. Concordant and discordant twins showed no difference in repertoire similarity, possibly because of limited statistical power.

CDR1 and CDR2 are drawn from the germline V gene: SGHRS, YFSETQ. Including cysteine and phenylalanine, the CDR3 has 15 amino acids. No coding sequence is recorded. Note on this clonotype: Its recognized antigen is unknown.

Library preparation used 5' RACE. The input for every TCR library was 3,500 to 4,000 ng of total RNA. For each sample, cDNA synthesis was carried out in eight separate reactions using SMARTScribe reverse transcriptase. Unique molecular identifiers containing a 6-nucleotide sample barcode were introduced through template switching during cDNA synthesis. TCRalpha and TCRbeta cDNA was amplified in two nested PCRs of around 15 and 9 cycles, and bead purification was carried out after each PCR. Before amplification, cDNA was treated with uracil DNA-glycosylase and purified using the QIAquick PCR purification kit. In the second PCR, Illumina TruSeq-compatible adapters and sample-specific barcodes were added. Library quality and concentration were assessed using TapeStation and Qubit, and roughly 5 ng of each library was pooled. Sequencing of pooled libraries was carried out on an Illumina HiSeq2500 single-index Rapid Run using 2 x 100 bp reads and custom sequencing primers. The study's own analysis went as follows. UMI-based consensus assembly with MiGEC version 1.2.6 was used to correct PCR and sequencing errors. MiXCR version 2.1.1 handled V(D)J alignment, clonotype assembly and CDR3 extraction. To normalise gene usage, clonotype sharing and MAIT/NKT TCR abundance, the top 1000, 10 000 and 20 000 clonotypes in each sample were analysed. Diversity was computed as the inverse Simpson index with the vegan R package after downsampling to 27 000 UMIs. Paired Mann-Whitney U tests on discordant twin pairs were used, with Benjamini-Hochberg multiple-testing correction. Reads reprocessed by TCRdb are summarized as one entry per CDR3 protein sequence, and DNA is absent. It is TCRdb's table, rather than the study itself, that gives the V and J calls and clone size. This sample's listing comprises 400,000 or so distinct CDR3 sequences. The ten largest account for roughly 2.3% of the sample.

From each donor, a roughly 2.5 ml peripheral blood sample was collected into PAXgene tubes and stored at -80 degrees C. Without any T cell sorting, total RNA was extracted from whole blood using the PAXgene blood miRNA kit on an automated QIAcube. Peripheral blood from monozygotic twin pairs concordant or discordant for inflammatory bowel disease was subjected to deep TCRalpha and TCRbeta repertoire profiling with unique molecular barcoding. Smoking habits were recorded for all twin pairs, and each individual was classified as a current, former or never smoker. Sequencing was performed on blood. This chain joins TRBV5-1 to TRBJ1-4; as DNA is missing, the TRBD1 call by TCRdb cannot be tested. The TCR originated in a human donor with ulcerative colitis or Crohn's disease, or a healthy co-twin of an affected twin (not recorded which). CDR3 reads: CASSSDRTLNEKLFF.